Listed below are T cell receptor beta chains from one sample, sequenced in a study of T cell responses to AZD1222 COVID-19 vaccine. Profiling relied on immunoSEQ multiplex PCR, and the TCRdb table lists in-frame clones only, not all of them. The table shows over 45,000 clones, with around 85% occurring only once. This material consisted of peripheral blood, taken on day 0 of AZD1222 vaccination. Source of these receptors: an adult in good health. Both conserved end residues are part of each CDR3. D genes are given only for firm matches. Rows may omit the clone size; those that give it use once, few, many or a size class.

TRBV11-1	.	TRBJ2-3	once	CASYGGTTDTQYF	TGTGCCAGCTACGGGGGAACCACAGATACGCAGTATTTT
TRBV5-4	TRBD1	TRBJ1-2	.	CASSLGQPIYGYTF	TGTGCCAGCAGCCTGGGACAGCCCATCTATGGCTACACCTTC
TRBV7-8	TRBD2	TRBJ2-1	.	CASSPSLAGALEQFF	TGTGCCAGCAGCCCCAGCCTAGCGGGGGCTCTTGAGCAGTTCTTC
TRBV6-6	.	TRBJ1-3	.	CASNGELVGNTIYF	TGTGCCAGCAATGGGGAGCTGGTTGGAAACACCATATATTTT
TRBV6-5	TRBD1	TRBJ2-7	.	CASSYTQGPYEQYF	TGTGCCAGCAGTTACACACAGGGGCCCTACGAGCAGTACTTC
TRBV30	.	TRBJ2-7	.	CAWSTLGFGRYEQYF	TGTGCCTGGAGTACCCTAGGGTTCGGGAGATACGAGCAGTACTTC
TRBV27	.	TRBJ1-6	.	CASSLSAGNSPLHF	TGTGCCAGCAGTTTATCGGCGGGGAATTCACCCCTCCACTTT
TRBV10-2	.	TRBJ1-5	.	CASSESSQTQHF	TGCGCCAGCAGTGAGTCGTCCCAAACCCAGCATTTT
TRBV6-1	.	TRBJ1-6	once	CASSEVQKNSPLHF	TGTGCCAGCAGTGAAGTACAGAAAAATTCACCCCTCCACTTT
TRBV6-2/TRBV6-3	TRBD2	TRBJ2-3	.	CASSLTRLAGHTDTQYF	TGTGCCAGCAGTCTCACCCGACTAGCGGGGCACACAGATACGCAGTATTTT
TRBV11-3	.	TRBJ2-1	.	CASSLAADSSYNEQFF	TGTGCCAGCAGCTTAGCGGCGGACAGCTCCTACAATGAGCAGTTCTTC
TRBV13	.	TRBJ1-2	.	CASSSLRDLANYGYTF	TGTGCCAGCAGCTCCCTGAGGGACCTAGCTAACTATGGCTACACCTTC
TRBV18	.	TRBJ2-1	.	CASSPPVRTYNEQFF	TGTGCCAGCTCACCACCGGTTAGGACTTACAATGAGCAGTTCTTC
TRBV5-8	.	TRBJ1-4	.	CASSLAFSDQGEKLFF	TGTGCCAGCAGCTTGGCCTTCAGTGACCAGGGTGAAAAACTGTTTTTT
TRBV9	TRBD1	TRBJ1-2	.	CASSATGGSHGYTF	TGTGCCAGCAGCGCGACAGGGGGAAGTCATGGCTACACCTTC
TRBV19	.	TRBJ1-5	.	CASSIDKLQPQHF	TGTGCCAGTAGTATAGACAAACTTCAGCCCCAGCATTTT